These T cell receptor beta chains were read from a single sample in a study of cytomegalovirus exposure and HLA in healthy donors. TCRdb's copy holds only in-frame clones and misses some; the assay was immunoSEQ multiplex PCR. Of around 150,000 clones listed, 80% are singletons. Sequencing was performed on PBMCs. The receptors shown here come from a woman aged 40 to 55 in good health and CMV-seronegative. CDR3s include the opening cysteine and the closing phenylalanine or tryptophan. Each record gives: D gene, J gene, V gene, CDR3 protein. D genes are given only for firm matches.

d_call: TRBD2
j_call: TRBJ2-3
v_call: TRBV7-8
cdr3_aa: CASSPLGAGGRHTQYF

d_call: TRBD1
j_call: TRBJ2-7
v_call: TRBV11-3
cdr3_aa: CASSLSHGQAYEQYF

d_call: .
j_call: TRBJ1-5
v_call: TRBV5-6
cdr3_aa: CASSYPTGPQHF

d_call: TRBD1
j_call: TRBJ1-2
v_call: TRBV5-1
cdr3_aa: CASSLGTGGYTF

d_call: .
j_call: TRBJ2-4
v_call: TRBV4-1
cdr3_aa: CASSHAGADSQYF

d_call: .
j_call: TRBJ2-7
v_call: TRBV5-1
cdr3_aa: CASSIQGYEQYF

d_call: .
j_call: TRBJ1-6
v_call: TRBV11-3
cdr3_aa: CASSSPVGGNSPLHF

d_call: TRBD2
j_call: TRBJ2-1
v_call: TRBV28
cdr3_aa: CASSTGLAGGPGEQFF

d_call: TRBD1
j_call: TRBJ2-5
v_call: TRBV19
cdr3_aa: CASSFRGTGAAVAQYF

d_call: .
j_call: TRBJ2-7
v_call: TRBV7-6
cdr3_aa: CASSPRSLAYEQYF

d_call: TRBD2
j_call: TRBJ2-1
v_call: TRBV15
cdr3_aa: CATSRDVGLAVDNEQFF

d_call: .
j_call: TRBJ1-3
v_call: TRBV4-1
cdr3_aa: CASSPIGQGYSGNTIYF

d_call: TRBD1
j_call: TRBJ1-2
v_call: TRBV30
cdr3_aa: CAWSPYRGGYTF

d_call: TRBD1
j_call: TRBJ1-5
v_call: TRBV28
cdr3_aa: CASSRTGTANQPQHF

d_call: TRBD2
j_call: TRBJ2-7
v_call: TRBV9
cdr3_aa: CASSPRGGSFYEQYF

d_call: TRBD1
j_call: TRBJ1-3
v_call: TRBV9
cdr3_aa: CASSTGQGAFGNTIYF

d_call: .
j_call: TRBJ1-1
v_call: TRBV7-3
cdr3_aa: CASGLTGGQEAFF

d_call: TRBD2
j_call: TRBJ2-7
v_call: TRBV10-3
cdr3_aa: CAISDPKGTKVAGEQYF

d_call: .
j_call: TRBJ2-7
v_call: TRBV6-5
cdr3_aa: CASSYLYEVNEQYF

d_call: TRBD2
j_call: TRBJ2-2
v_call: TRBV4-3
cdr3_aa: CASSQQAGGNTGELFF